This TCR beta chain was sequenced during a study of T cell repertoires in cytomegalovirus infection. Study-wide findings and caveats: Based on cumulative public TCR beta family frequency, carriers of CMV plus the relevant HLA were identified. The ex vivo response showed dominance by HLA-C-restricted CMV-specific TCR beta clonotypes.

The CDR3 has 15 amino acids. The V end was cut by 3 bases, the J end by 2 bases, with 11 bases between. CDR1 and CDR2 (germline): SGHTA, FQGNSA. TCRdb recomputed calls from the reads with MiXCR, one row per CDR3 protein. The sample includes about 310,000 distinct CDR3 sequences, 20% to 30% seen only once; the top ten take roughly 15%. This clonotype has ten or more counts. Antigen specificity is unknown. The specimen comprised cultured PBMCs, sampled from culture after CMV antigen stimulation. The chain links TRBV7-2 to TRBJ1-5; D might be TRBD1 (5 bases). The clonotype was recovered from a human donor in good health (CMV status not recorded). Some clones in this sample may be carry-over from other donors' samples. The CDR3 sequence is CASSFGTGGNQPQHF. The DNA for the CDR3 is TGTGCCAGCAGCTTCGGTACAGGTGGCAATCAGCCCCAGCATTTT.